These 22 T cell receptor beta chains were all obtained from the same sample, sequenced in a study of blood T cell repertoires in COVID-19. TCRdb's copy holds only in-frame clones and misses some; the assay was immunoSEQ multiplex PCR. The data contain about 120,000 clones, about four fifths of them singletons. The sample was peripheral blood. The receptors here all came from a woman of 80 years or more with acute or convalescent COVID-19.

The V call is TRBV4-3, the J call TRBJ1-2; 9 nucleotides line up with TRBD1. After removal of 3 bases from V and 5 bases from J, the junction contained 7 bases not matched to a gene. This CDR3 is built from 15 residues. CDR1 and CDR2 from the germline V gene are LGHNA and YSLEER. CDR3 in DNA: TGCGCCAGCAGCCAGCCGGGACAGGGAGCTTATGGCTACACCTTC. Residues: CASSQPGQGAYGYTF.

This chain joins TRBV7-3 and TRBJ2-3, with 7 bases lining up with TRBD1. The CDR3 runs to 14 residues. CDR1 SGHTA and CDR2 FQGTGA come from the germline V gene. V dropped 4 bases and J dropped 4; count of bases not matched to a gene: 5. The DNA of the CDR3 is TGTGCCAGCAGCTCACAGGGGTCGGCAGATACGCAGTATTTT. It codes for CASSSQGSADTQYF.

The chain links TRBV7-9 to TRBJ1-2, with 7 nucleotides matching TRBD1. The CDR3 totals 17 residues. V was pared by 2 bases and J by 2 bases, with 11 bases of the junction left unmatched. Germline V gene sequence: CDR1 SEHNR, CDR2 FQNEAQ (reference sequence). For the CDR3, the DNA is TGTGCCAGCAGCTTAAAAGCCACCCGACAGGGCAACTATGGCTACACCTTC. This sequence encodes CASSLKATRQGNYGYTF. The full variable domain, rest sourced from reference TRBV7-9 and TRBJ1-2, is DTGVSQNPRHKITKRGQNVTFRCDPISEHNRLYWYRQTLGQGPEFLTYFQNEAQLEKSRLLSDRFSAERPKGSFSTLEIQRTEQGDSAMYLCASSLKATRQGNYGYTFGSGTRLTVV.

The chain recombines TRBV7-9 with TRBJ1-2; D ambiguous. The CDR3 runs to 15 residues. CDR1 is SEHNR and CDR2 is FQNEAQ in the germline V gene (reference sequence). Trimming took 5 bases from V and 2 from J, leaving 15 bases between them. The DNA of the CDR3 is TGTGCCAGCAGCATATCCGGGTCAGCGAACTATGGCTACACCTTC. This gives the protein CASSISGSANYGYTF. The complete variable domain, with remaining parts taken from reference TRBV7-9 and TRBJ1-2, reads DTGVSQNPRHKITKRGQNVTFRCDPISEHNRLYWYRQTLGQGPEFLTYFQNEAQLEKSRLLSDRFSAERPKGSFSTLEIQRTEQGDSAMYLCASSISGSANYGYTFGSGTRLTVV.

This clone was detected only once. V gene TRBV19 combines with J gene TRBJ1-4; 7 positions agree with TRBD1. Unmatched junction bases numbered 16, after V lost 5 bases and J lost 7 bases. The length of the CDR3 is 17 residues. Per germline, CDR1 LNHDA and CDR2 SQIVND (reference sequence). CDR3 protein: CASSRQGHRADSEKLFF. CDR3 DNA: TGTGCCAGTAGTCGACAGGGCCACCGTGCAGATAGTGAAAAACTGTTTTTT.

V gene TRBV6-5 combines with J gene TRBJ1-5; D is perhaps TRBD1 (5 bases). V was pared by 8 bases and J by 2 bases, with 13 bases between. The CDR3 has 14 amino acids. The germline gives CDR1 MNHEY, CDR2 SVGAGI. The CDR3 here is CASGSRGGNQPQHF. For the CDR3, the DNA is TGTGCCAGCGGTAGTAGGGGCGGCAATCAGCCCCAGCATTTT.

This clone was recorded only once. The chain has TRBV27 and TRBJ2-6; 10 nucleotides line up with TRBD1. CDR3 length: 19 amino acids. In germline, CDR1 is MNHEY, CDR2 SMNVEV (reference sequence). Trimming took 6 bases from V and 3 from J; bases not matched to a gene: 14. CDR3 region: CASRITGTGAFYGANVLTF. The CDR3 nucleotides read TGTGCCAGCAGGATAACCGGGACAGGGGCGTTTTATGGGGCCAACGTCCTGACTTTC.

The CDR3 DNA follows: TGTGCCAGCAGCCTGCTCCAGGGCGGCACCGGGGAGCTGTTTTTT. It is translated as CASSLLQGGTGELFF. The rearrangement joins TRBV7-3 to TRBJ2-2, with D maybe TRBD1 (5 bases). Trimming removed 5 bases from V and 4 bases from J, with 14 bases in between. The CDR3 loop spans 15 amino acids. Germline lookup yields CDR1 SGHTA and CDR2 FQGTGA.

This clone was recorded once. The CDR3 region has the DNA TGTGCCAGCAGCCTTCGGACTAGCGGGTGCCCCAACACCGGGGAGCTGTTTTTT. It yields the protein CASSLRTSGCPNTGELFF. The rearrangement links TRBV3-1 (or the pseudogene TRBV3-2) to TRBJ2-2; TRBD2 matches at 11 bases. V gave up 4 bases and J gave up 2 bases; unmatched junction bases: 9. Germline CDR1 reads LGHDT; CDR2 reads YNNKEL (reference sequence). CDR3 length equals 18 residues.

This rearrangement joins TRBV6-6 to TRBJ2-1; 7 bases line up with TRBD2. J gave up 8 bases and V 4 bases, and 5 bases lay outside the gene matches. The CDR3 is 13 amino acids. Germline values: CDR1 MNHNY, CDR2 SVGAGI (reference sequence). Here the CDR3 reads CASSWGGTDEQFF. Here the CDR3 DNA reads TGTGCCAGCAGTTGGGGGGGGACGGATGAGCAGTTCTTC.

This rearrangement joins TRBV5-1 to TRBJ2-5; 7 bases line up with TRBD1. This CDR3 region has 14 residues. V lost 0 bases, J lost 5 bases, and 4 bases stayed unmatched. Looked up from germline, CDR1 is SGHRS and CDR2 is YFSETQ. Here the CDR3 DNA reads TGCGCCAGCAGCTTGGACGGCAGGGGGGAGACCCAGTACTTC. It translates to CASSLDGRGETQYF. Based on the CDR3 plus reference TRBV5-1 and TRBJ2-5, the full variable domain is KAGVTQTPRYLIKTRGQQVTLSCSPISGHRSVSWYQQTPGQGLQFLFEYFSETQRNKGNFPGRFSGRQFSNSRSEMNVSTLELGDSALYLCASSLDGRGETQYFGPGTRLLVL.

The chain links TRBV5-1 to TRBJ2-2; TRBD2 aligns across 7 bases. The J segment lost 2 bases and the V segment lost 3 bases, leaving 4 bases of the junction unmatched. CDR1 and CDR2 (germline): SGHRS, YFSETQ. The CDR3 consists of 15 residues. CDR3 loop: CASSSGGGNTGELFF. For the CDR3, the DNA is TGCGCCAGCAGCTCCGGCGGGGGAAACACCGGGGAGCTGTTTTTT. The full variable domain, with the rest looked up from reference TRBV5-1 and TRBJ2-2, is KAGVTQTPRYLIKTRGQQVTLSCSPISGHRSVSWYQQTPGQGLQFLFEYFSETQRNKGNFPGRFSGRQFSNSRSEMNVSTLELGDSALYLCASSSGGGNTGELFFGEGSRLTVL.

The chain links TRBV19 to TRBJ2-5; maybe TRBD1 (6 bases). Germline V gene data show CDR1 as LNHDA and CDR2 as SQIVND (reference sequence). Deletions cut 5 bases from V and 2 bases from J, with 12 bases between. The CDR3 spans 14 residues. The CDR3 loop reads CASSVDSRQETQYF. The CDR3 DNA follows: TGTGCCAGTAGTGTGGACAGTAGACAAGAGACCCAGTACTTC.

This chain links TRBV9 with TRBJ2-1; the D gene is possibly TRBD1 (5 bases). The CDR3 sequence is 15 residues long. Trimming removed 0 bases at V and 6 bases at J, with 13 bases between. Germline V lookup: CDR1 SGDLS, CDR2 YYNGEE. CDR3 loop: CASSVDQGFGNEQFF. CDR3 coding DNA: TGTGCCAGCAGCGTAGATCAGGGCTTCGGCAATGAGCAGTTCTTC.

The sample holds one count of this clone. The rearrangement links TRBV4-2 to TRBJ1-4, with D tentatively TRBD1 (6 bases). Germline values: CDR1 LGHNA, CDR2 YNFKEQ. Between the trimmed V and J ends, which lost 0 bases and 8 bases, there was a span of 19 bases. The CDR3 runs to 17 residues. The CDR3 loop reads CASSQDIRDTRAEKLFF. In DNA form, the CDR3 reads TGTGCCAGCAGCCAAGACATCCGGGACACAAGAGCGGAAAAACTGTTTTTT.

CDR3 DNA sequence: TGTGCCAGCAGCTTGGGGGGGCACAATGAGCAGTTCTTC. Residues: CASSLGGHNEQFF. V usage is TRBV5-4 and J usage is TRBJ2-1; a possible D gene is TRBD1 (6 bases). The CDR3 is 13 residues long. Germline CDR1 is SGHNT and CDR2 is YYREEE (reference sequence). The germline V and J ends were trimmed by 0 bases and 5 bases, with 6 bases remaining between them.

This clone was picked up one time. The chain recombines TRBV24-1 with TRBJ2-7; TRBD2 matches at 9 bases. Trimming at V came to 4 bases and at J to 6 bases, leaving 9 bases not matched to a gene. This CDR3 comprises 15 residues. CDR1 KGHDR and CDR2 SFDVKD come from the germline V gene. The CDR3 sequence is CATSDSGTSTGEQYF. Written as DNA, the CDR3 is TGTGCCACCAGTGACTCCGGGACTAGCACAGGCGAGCAGTACTTC.

The DNA for the CDR3 is TGTGCCAGCAGCGAAAGACAGGGGGCTGGTAATGGCTACACCTTC. Its protein is CASSERQGAGNGYTF. The J gene is TRBJ1-2, the V gene TRBV5-4; TRBD1 agrees at 10 bases. The V segment lost 4 bases and the J segment 6 bases; nucleotides outside the gene matches: 9. The germline CDR1 and CDR2 sequences are SGHNT and YYREEE (reference sequence). There are 15 residues in the CDR3. Complete variable domain (other parts from reference TRBV5-4 and TRBJ1-2): ETGVTQSPTHLIKTRGQQVTLRCSSQSGHNTVSWYQQALGQGPQFIFQYYREEENGRGNFPPRFSGLQFPNYSSELNVNALELDDSALYLCASSERQGAGNGYTFGSGTRLTVV.

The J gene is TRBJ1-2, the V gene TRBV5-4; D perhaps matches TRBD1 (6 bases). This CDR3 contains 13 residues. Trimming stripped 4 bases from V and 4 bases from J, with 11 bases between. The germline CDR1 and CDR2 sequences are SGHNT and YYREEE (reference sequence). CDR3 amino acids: CASSPQGPYGYTF. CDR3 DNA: TGTGCCAGCAGCCCACAGGGTCCCTATGGCTACACCTTC.

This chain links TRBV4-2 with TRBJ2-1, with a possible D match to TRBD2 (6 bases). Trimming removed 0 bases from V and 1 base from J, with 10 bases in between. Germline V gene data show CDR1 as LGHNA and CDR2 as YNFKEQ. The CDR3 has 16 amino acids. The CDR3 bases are TGTGCCAGCAGCCAAGATTCTAGCGCTTCCTACAATGAGCAGTTCTTC. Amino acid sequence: CASSQDSSASYNEQFF.

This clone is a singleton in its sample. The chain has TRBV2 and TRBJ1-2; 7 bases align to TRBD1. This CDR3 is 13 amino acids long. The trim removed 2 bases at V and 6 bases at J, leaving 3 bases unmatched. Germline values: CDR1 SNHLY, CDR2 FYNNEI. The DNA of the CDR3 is TGTGCCAGCAGTGAACGACAGGGAAATGGCTACACCTTC. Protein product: CASSERQGNGYTF.

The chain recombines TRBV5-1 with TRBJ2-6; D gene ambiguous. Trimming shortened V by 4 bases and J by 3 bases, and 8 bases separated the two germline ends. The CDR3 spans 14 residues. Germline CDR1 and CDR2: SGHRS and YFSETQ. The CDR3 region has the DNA TGCGCCAGCAGCGCCGCGGTTGGGGCCAACGTCCTGACTTTC. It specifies CASSAAVGANVLTF.